This paragraph reports one TCR beta chain. Its target is not known. Measured with immunoSEQ multiplex PCR; TCRdb has only the in-frame clones, and not every one. The sample carries some 60,000 clones, about four fifths recorded once. The sample originates from a study of a mutant IDH1 vaccine in newly diagnosed glioma. As for time point: week 47, end of study. Vaccine doses each comprised 300 ug of mutant IDH1 20-mer peptide, with topical imiquimod. At weeks 1, 3, 5, 7, 11, 15, 19 and 23, patients received a vaccination, eight in all. The specimen comprised PBMCs, sampled from a glioma patient whose treatment included an IDH1 peptide vaccine. The receptor was isolated from a woman aged 45-65 years with glioma.

This chain's CDR3 is CASSDRFSSVDEQFF. The CDR3, as DNA: TGTGCCAGTAGTGACCGTTTTTCATCCGTCGATGAGCAGTTCTTC. The chain joins TRBV19 to TRBJ2-1; no firm D call. With 5 bases removed from V and 8 bases from J, the gap between germline ends came to 19 bases. Germline assignment: CDR1 LNHDA and CDR2 SQIVND (reference sequence). CDR3 length equals 15 residues. Full variable domain (missing parts from reference TRBV19 and TRBJ2-1): DGGITQSPKYLFRKEGQNVTLSCEQNLNHDAMYWYRQDPGQGLRLIYYSQIVNDFQKGDIAEGYSVSREKKESFPLTVTSAQKNPTAFYLCASSDRFSSVDEQFFGPGTRLTVL.